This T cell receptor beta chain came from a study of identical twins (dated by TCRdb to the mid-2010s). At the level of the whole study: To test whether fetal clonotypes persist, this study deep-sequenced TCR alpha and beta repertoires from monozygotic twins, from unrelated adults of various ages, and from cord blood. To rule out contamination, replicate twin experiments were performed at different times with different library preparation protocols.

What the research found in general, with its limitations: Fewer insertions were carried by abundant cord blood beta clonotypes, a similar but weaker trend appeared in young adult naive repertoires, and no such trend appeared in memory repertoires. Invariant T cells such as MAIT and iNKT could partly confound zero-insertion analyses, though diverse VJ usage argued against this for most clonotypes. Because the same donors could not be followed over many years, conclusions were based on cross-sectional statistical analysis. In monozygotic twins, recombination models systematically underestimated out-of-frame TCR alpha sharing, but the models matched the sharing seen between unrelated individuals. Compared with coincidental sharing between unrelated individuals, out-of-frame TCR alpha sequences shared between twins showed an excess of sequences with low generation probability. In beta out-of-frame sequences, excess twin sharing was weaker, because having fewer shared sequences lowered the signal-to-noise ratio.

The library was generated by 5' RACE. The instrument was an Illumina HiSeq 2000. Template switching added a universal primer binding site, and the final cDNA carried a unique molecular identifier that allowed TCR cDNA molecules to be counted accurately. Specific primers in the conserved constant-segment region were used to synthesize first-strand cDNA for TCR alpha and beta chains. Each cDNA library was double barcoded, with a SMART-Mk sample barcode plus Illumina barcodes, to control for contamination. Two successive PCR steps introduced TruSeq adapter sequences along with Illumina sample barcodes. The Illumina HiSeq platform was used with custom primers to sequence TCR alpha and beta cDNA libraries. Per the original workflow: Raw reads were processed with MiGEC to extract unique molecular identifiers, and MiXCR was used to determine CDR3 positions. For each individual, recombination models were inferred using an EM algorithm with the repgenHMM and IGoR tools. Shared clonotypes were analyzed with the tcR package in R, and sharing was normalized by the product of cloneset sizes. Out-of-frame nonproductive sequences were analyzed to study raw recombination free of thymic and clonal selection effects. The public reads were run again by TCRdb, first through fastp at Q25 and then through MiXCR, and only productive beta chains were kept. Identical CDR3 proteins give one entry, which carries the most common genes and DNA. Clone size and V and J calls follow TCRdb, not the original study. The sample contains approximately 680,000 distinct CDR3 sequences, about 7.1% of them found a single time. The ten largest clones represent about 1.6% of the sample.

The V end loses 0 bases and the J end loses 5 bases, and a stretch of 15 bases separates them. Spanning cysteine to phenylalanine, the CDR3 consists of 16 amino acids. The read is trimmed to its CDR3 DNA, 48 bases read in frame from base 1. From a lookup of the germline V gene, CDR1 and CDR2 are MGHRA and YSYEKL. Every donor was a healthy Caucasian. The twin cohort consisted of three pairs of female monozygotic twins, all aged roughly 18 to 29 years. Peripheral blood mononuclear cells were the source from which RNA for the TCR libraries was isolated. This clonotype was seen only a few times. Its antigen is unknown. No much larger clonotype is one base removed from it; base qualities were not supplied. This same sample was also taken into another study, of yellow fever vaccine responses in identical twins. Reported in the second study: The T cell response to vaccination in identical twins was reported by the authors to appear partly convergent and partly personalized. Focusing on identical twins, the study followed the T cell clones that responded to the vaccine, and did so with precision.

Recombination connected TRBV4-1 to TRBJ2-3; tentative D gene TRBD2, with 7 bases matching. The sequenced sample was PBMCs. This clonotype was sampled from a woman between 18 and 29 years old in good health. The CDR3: CASSQDPGGRKDTQYF. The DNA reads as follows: TGCGCCAGCAGCCAAGACCCGGGGGGCCGGAAAGATACGCAGTATTTT.